This TCR beta chain was sequenced during a study of T cell changes during pregnancy in multiple sclerosis. Only in-frame clones appear in the TCRdb table, and some are missing; sequencing was by immunoSEQ multiplex PCR. Of about 89,000 clones in the sample, around 94% were seen once. The CDR3 covers 16 residues. The trim removed 1 base at V and 6 bases at J, leaving 3 bases unmatched. Germline V gene lookup returns CDR1 PRHDT and CDR2 FYEKMQ (reference sequence). This rearrangement joins TRBV13 to TRBJ2-1, with TRBD2 matching over 13 bases. Sequencing was performed on peripheral blood, taken in the third trimester of pregnancy. The TCR comes from a female donor with multiple sclerosis, enrolled in a pregnancy study. CDR3 DNA: TGTGCCAGCAGCTTAGAAGGACTAGCGGGAGCCAATGAGCAGTTCTTC. Translation gives CASSLEGLAGANEQFF.